This T cell receptor beta chain stems from a study of cytomegalovirus exposure and HLA in healthy donors. About the study: Within the Caucasian-associated ancestry cluster were approximately 77% of the approximately 400 genotyped donors.

Study-level results: Using a false discovery rate of 0.05, a later analysis showed that approximately 17,000 TCR beta sequences were associated with HLA alleles. The later analysis indicated that the majority of CMV-associated TCR beta chains appeared HLA-restricted. The likely origin of a cluster of highly shared sequence variants was a sequencing artifact.

This clone was seen only a few times. What it binds is not known. It was with 60 Vbeta and 13 Jbeta primers that the PCR ran. Sequencing was performed with immunoSEQ multiplex PCR; in TCRdb, only in-frame clones are kept and a portion is missing. Of some 160,000 clones listed, approximately 88% are singletons. Germline assignment: CDR1 SGHRS and CDR2 YFSETQ. The J segment lost 4 bases and the V segment lost 0 bases, leaving 2 bases of the junction unmatched. This CDR3 region has 15 residues. Sequenced input: PBMCs. This chain uses TRBV5-1 with TRBJ2-5, with 11 bases aligning to TRBD2. This clonotype originated in a woman under 30 in good health and CMV-seronegative. The CDR3: CASSLATSGVETQYF. CDR3 bases: TGCGCCAGCAGCTTGGCGACTAGCGGGGTAGAGACCCAGTACTTC.